One TCR beta chain is described in this entry. Its antigen is still unknown. This CDR3 spans 13 amino acids. CDR1 is SQVTM, CDR2 ANQGSEA, per germline. This record comes from a study of tumor and adjacent non-tumor tissue in lung cancer. Whole-study results and caveats: Compared with tumor, normal lung showed significantly lower TCR diversity. Top 100 clones took a larger repertoire share in normal lung.

This sample's RNA came from whole unsorted tissue. Three rounds of nested PCR, following a modified ARM-PCR protocol, produced the TCRbeta library. TCRdb re-called the multiplex PCR reads through MiXCR, storing one row per CDR3 protein. In the table there are fewer than 80,000 distinct CDR3 sequences, approximately 71% of which are singletons. Source material: lung tumor tissue. The clonotype originates from a woman aged 70-85 years with non-small cell lung cancer. The chain employs TRBV29-1 and TRBJ2-1, with D hard to call. This CDR3 is CSVKRPGIDEQFF. The CDR3 nucleotides read TGCAGTGTAAAACGGCCGGGCATAGATGAGCAGTTCTTC.